This paragraph covers one T cell receptor (beta chain) sequence. The data were taken from a study of T cell changes during pregnancy in multiple sclerosis. Some clones are missing from TCRdb's copy, which holds only in-frame ones; the method was immunoSEQ multiplex PCR. This table holds more than 35,000 clones, under 95% found once. The CDR3 spans 14 residues. Germline CDR1 reads SGHNT; CDR2 reads YYREEE (reference sequence). Trimming took off 4 bases at V and 3 bases at J, with 13 bases between the two ends. The rearrangement uses TRBV5-4 and TRBJ1-1; a weak D match, TRBD1 (5 bases). This sequence was found in a female donor with multiple sclerosis, enrolled in a pregnancy study. The specimen was CD4+ T cells from peripheral blood mononuclear cells, collected in the third trimester of pregnancy. CDR3 sequence: CASSMGLLDTEAFF. CDR3 sequence (DNA): TGTGCCAGCAGCATGGGACTCTTAGACACTGAAGCTTTCTTT.